This TCR beta chain was retrieved from a study of post-analysis software for immune sequencing data. Study-wide points: Compared with controls, patients had more of 4 or 5 TRBV segments, including TRBV5-6, TRBV5-1 and TRBV20-1. The normalized Chao1 diversity of multiple sclerosis patients was significantly lower than that of controls.

The authors incorporated unique molecular identifiers into the TCR beta cDNA libraries. TCRdb used MiXCR to reprocess the PCR reads, holding one entry per CDR3 protein. Among approximately 770,000 distinct CDR3 sequences listed, about 43% were seen once. Comments on this clonotype: Antigen unknown.

Losses at the gene ends were 5 bases for V and 9 bases for J; bases not matched to a gene: 14. This CDR3 has 17 residues. Germline loops: CDR1 SGHAT, CDR2 FQNNGV. The chain combines TRBV11-2 with TRBJ2-1, with 12 bases fitting TRBD2. The source is a girl aged 10-17 years with multiple sclerosis. The source material was blood. Here the CDR3 reads CASSVGLAGPRWTEQFF. The CDR3 DNA reads as TGTGCCAGCAGCGTCGGACTAGCGGGGCCCCGTTGGACTGAGCAGTTCTTC.